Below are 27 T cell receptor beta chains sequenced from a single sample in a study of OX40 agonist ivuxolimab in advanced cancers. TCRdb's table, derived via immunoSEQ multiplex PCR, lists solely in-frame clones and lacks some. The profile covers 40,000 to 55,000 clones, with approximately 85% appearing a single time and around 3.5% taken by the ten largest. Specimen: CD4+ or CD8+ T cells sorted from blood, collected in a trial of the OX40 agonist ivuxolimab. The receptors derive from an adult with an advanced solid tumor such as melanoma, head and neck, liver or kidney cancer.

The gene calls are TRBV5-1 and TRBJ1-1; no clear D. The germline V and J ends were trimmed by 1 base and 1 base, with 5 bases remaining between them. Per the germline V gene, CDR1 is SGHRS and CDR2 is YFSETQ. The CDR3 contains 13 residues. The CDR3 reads CASSLNSNTEAFF. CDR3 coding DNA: TGCGCCAGCAGCTTGAACTCGAACACTGAAGCTTTCTTT.

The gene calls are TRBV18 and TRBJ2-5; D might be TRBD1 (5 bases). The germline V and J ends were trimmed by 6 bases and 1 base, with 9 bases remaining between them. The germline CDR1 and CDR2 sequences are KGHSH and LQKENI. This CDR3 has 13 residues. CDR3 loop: CASSPRVQETQYF. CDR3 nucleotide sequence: TGTGCCAGCTCCCCCAGGGTCCAAGAGACCCAGTACTTC. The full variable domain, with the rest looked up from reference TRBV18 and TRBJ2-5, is NAGVMQNPRHLVRRRGQEARLRCSPMKGHSHVYWYRQLPEEGLKFMVYLQKENIIDESGMPKERFSAEFPKEGPSILRIQQVVRGDSAAYFCASSPRVQETQYFGPGTRLLVL.

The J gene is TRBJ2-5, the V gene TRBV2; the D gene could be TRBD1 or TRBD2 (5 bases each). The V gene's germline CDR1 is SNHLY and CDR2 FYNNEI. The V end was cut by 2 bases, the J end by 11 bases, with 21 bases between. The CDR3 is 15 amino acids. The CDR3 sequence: CASSEWGGLGEKQYF. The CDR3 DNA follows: TGTGCCAGCAGTGAATGGGGCGGCCTCGGGGAGAAACAGTACTTC.

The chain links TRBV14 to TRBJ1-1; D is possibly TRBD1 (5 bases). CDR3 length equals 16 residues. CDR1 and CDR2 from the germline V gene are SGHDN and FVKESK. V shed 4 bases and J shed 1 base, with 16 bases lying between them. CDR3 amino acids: CASSLRTGTANTEAFF. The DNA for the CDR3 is TGTGCCAGCAGCCTCAGAACCGGGACTGCGAACACTGAAGCTTTCTTT. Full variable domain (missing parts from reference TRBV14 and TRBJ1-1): EAGVTQFPSHSVIEKGQTVTLRCDPISGHDNLYWYRRVMGKEIKFLLHFVKESKQDESGMPNNRFLAERTGGTYSTLKVQPAELEDSGVYFCASSLRTGTANTEAFFGQGTRLTVV.

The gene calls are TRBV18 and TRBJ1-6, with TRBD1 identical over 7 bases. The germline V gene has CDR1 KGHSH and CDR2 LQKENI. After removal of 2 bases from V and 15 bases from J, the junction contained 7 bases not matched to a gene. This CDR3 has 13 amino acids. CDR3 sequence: CASSPGQVFRLHF. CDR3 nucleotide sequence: TGTGCCAGCTCACCAGGACAGGTTTTTCGCCTCCACTTT.

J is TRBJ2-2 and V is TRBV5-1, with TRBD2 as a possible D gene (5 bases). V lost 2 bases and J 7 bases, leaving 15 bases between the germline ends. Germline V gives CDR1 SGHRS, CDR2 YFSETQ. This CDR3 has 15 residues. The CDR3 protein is CASSFSRGAIGELFF. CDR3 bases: TGCGCCAGCAGCTTCAGCCGGGGAGCTATCGGGGAGCTGTTTTTT.

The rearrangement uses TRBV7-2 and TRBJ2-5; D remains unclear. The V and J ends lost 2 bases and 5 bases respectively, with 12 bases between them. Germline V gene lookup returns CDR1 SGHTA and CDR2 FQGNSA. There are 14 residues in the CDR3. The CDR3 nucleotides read TGTGCCAGCAGCTTACCCGGGCCCGCGGAGACCCAGTACTTC. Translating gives CASSLPGPAETQYF.

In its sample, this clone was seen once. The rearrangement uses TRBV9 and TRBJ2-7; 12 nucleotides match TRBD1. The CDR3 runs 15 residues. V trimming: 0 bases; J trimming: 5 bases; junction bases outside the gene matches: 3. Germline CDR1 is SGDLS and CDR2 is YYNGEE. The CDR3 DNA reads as TGTGCCAGCAGCGTAGCGGGGACAGGGGGCGACGAGCAGTACTTC. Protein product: CASSVAGTGGDEQYF. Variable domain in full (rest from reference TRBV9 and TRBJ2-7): DSGVTQTPKHLITATGQRVTLRCSPRSGDLSVYWYQQSLDQGLQFLIQYYNGEERAKGNILERFSAQQFPDLHSELNLSSLELGDSALYFCASSVAGTGGDEQYFGPGTRLTVT.

The CDR3 DNA reads as TGTGCCAGCATGAGGCGGCAGGGAGGATACGAGCAGTACTTC. This codes for CASMRRQGGYEQYF. This chain uses TRBV28 with TRBJ2-5; D possibly corresponds to TRBD2 (6 bases). The J call may be wrong; the DNA end is better matched by TRBJ2-7. Germline V gene data show CDR1 as MDHEN and CDR2 as SYDVKM. The CDR3 runs to 14 residues.

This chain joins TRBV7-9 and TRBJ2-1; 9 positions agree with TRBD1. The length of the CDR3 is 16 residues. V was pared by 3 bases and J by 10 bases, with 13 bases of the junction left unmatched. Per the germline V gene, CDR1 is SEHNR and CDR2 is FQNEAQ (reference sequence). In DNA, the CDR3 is TGTGCCAGCAGCTTTGTGTGGACAGGGGCTCCGTTGGAGCAGTTCTTC. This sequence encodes CASSFVWTGAPLEQFF.

The CDR3 DNA is TGTGCCAGCAGCTGGGACACCCGCACAGATACGCAGTATTTT. The encoded protein is CASSWDTRTDTQYF. The chain uses TRBV7-3 and TRBJ2-3, with D perhaps matching TRBD1 (6 bases). CDR3 length equals 14 residues. The V gene's germline CDR1 is SGHTA and CDR2 FQGTGA. V shed 4 bases and J shed 1 base, with 9 bases lying between them.

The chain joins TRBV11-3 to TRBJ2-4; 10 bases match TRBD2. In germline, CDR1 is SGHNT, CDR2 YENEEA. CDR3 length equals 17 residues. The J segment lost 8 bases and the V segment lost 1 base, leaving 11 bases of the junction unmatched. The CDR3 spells CASSLGLGSSGSYIQYF. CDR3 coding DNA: TGTGCCAGCAGCTTAGGGCTGGGTTCTAGCGGGAGTTACATTCAGTACTTC.

The CDR3 loop is CASSVRPQAERANVLTF. Here the CDR3 DNA reads TGTGCCAGCAGCGTACGCCCCCAGGCCGAAAGGGCCAACGTCCTGACTTTC. The chain links TRBV9 to TRBJ2-6; D is unclear. With 1 base removed from V and 5 bases from J, the gap between germline ends came to 16 bases. Germline V gene sequence: CDR1 SGDLS, CDR2 YYNGEE. This CDR3 has 17 amino acids.

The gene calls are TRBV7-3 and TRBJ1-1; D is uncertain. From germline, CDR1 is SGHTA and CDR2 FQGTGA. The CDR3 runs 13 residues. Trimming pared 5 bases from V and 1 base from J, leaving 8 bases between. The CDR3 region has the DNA TGTGCCAGCAGCGTCGACCAGAACACTGAAGCTTTCTTT. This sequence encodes CASSVDQNTEAFF.

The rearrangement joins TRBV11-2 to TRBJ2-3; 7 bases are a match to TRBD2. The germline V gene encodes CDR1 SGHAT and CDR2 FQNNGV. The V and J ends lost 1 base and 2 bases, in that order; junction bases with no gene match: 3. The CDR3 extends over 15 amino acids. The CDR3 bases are TGTGCCAGCAGCTTAGTCGGGACTAACACAGATACGCAGTATTTT. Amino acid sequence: CASSLVGTNTDTQYF.

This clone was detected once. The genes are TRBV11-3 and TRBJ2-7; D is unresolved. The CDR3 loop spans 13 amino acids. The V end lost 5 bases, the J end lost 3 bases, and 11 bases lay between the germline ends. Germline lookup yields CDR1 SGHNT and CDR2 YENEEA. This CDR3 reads CASSPEVLYEQYF. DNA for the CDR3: TGTGCCAGCAGCCCCGAGGTCCTCTACGAGCAGTACTTC.

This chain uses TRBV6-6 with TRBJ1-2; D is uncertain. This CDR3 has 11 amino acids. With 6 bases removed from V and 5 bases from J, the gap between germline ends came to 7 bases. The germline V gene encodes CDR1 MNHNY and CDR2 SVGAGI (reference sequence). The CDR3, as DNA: TGTGCCAGCAGCTCTCCTTATGGCTACACCTTC. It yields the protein CASSSPYGYTF.

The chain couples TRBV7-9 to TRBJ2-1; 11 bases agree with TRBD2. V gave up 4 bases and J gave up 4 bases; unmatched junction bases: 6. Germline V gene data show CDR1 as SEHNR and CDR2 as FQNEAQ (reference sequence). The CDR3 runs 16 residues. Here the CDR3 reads CASSSGLAALYNEQFF. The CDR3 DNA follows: TGTGCCAGCAGCTCGGGACTAGCGGCCCTATACAATGAGCAGTTCTTC.

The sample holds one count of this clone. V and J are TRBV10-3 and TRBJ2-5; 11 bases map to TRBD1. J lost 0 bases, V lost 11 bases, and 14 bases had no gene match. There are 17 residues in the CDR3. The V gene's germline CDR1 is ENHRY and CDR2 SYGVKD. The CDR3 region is CAVPEGQGGMYQETQYF. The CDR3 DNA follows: TGTGCCGTCCCGGAGGGACAGGGGGGGATGTACCAAGAGACCCAGTACTTC.

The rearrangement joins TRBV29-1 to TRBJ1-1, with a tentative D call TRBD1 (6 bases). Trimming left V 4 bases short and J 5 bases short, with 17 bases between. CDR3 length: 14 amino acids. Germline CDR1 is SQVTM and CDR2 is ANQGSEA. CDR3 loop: CSVVVPGARTEAFF. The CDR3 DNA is TGCAGCGTTGTCGTTCCGGGGGCGCGGACTGAAGCTTTCTTT.

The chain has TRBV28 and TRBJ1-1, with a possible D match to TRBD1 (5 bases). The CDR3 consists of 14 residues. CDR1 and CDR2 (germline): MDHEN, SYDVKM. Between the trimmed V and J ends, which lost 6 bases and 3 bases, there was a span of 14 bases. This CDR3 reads CASRATVGHTEAFF. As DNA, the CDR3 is TGTGCCAGCAGAGCTACAGTGGGGCACACTGAAGCTTTCTTT.

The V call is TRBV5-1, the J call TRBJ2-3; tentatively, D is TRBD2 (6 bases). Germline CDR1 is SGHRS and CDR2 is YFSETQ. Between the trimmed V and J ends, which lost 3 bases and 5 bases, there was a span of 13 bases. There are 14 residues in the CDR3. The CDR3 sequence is CASSSSGEVDTQYF. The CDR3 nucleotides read TGCGCCAGCAGCTCGTCGGGGGAGGTAGATACGCAGTATTTT.

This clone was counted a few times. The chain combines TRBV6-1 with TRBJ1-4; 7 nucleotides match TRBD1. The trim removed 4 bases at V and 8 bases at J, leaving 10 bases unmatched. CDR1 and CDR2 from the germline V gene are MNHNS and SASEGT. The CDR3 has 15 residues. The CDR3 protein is CASSAITGALEKLFF. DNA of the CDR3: TGTGCCAGCAGTGCAATCACAGGGGCCTTGGAAAAACTGTTTTTT.

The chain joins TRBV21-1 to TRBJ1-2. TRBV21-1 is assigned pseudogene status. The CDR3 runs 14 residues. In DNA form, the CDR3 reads TGTGCCAGCAGCAACGGCGGACGACTGATGGGCTACACCTTC. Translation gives CASSNGGRLMGYTF.

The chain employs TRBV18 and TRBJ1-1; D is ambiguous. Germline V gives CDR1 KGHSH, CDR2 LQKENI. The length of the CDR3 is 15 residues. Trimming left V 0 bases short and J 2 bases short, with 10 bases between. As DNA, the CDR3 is TGTGCCAGCTCACCACCAACCGGAACTAACACTGAAGCTTTCTTT. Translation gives CASSPPTGTNTEAFF.

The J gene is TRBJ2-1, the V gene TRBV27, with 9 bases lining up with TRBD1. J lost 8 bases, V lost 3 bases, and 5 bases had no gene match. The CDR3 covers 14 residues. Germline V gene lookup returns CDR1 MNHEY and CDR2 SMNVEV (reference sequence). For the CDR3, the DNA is TGTGCCAGCAGTTTGGGACAGGGACTTGATGAGCAGTTCTTC. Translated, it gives CASSLGQGLDEQFF.

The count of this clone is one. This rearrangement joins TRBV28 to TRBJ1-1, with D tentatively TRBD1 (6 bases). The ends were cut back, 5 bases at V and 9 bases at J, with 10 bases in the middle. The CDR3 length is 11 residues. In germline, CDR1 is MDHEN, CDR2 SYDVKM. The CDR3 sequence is CASSRQEKAFF. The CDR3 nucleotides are TGTGCCAGCAGTCGACAGGAGAAAGCTTTCTTT.